Listed below are T cell receptor beta chains from one sample, sequenced in a study of control samples from healthy donors and cancer patients. TCRdb's copy holds only in-frame clones and misses some; the assay was immunoSEQ multiplex PCR. The data show some 130,000 clones, 85% to 95% seen once. Sequencing input: PBMCs. Source of these receptors: a man aged 50-60 years with head and neck cancer. The CDR3 runs from the conserved cysteine through the conserved F or W. The order of the fields is clone size, V gene, J gene, D gene, CDR3 protein, CDR3 DNA. A D gene is named only where the DNA matches it firmly. Size is omitted from some rows. Given values are once, few, many or a class for expanded clones.

abundance: .
v_gene: TRBV27
j_gene: TRBJ1-2
d_gene: TRBD1
CDR3aa: CASSFLRDRGFSYGYTF
CDR3nt: TGTGCCAGCAGTTTTCTCCGGGACAGGGGATTTAGCTATGGCTACACCTTC

abundance: .
v_gene: TRBV5-1
j_gene: TRBJ2-5
d_gene: TRBD2
CDR3aa: CATKRGEAQYF
CDR3nt: TGCGCCACAAAGCGGGGGGAGGCCCAGTACTTC

abundance: .
v_gene: TRBV19
j_gene: TRBJ1-1
d_gene: .
CDR3aa: CASSPSTGNTEAFF
CDR3nt: TGTGCCAGTAGTCCCTCGACAGGGAACACTGAAGCTTTCTTT

abundance: .
v_gene: TRBV12-5
j_gene: TRBJ2-3
d_gene: TRBD2
CDR3aa: CASGLVAGGRNTQYF
CDR3nt: TGTGCTAGTGGTTTGGTAGCGGGGGGGCGAAATACGCAGTATTTT

abundance: .
v_gene: TRBV10-3
j_gene: TRBJ2-2
d_gene: .
CDR3aa: CAISESGGNTGELFF
CDR3nt: TGTGCCATCAGTGAGTCGGGCGGAAACACCGGGGAGCTGTTTTTT

abundance: .
v_gene: TRBV6-5
j_gene: TRBJ2-1
d_gene: .
CDR3aa: CASSSEGLYNEQFF
CDR3nt: TGTGCCAGCAGTTCTGAGGGGCTATACAATGAGCAGTTCTTC

abundance: .
v_gene: TRBV28
j_gene: TRBJ2-5
d_gene: TRBD2
CDR3aa: CASSSPGRRGSELGTQYF
CDR3nt: TGTGCCAGCAGTTCCCCGGGACGGCGGGGGAGCGAGTTGGGGACCCAGTACTTC

abundance: .
v_gene: TRBV5-5
j_gene: TRBJ1-1
d_gene: .
CDR3aa: CASTLASILPEAFF
CDR3nt: TGTGCCAGCACTTTAGCTTCAATTTTACCTGAAGCTTTCTTT

abundance: .
v_gene: TRBV11-3
j_gene: TRBJ2-2
d_gene: TRBD1
CDR3aa: CASSLDRLGTGELFF
CDR3nt: TGTGCCAGCAGCTTGGACAGGTTGGGAACCGGGGAGCTGTTTTTT

abundance: .
v_gene: TRBV6-2/TRBV6-3
j_gene: TRBJ1-5
d_gene: TRBD1
CDR3aa: CASSRTGGWQPQHF
CDR3nt: TGTGCCAGCAGTCGGACAGGGGGCTGGCAGCCCCAGCATTTT

abundance: once
v_gene: TRBV6-5
j_gene: TRBJ2-1
d_gene: TRBD2
CDR3aa: CASSLTSGGPYNEQFF
CDR3nt: TGTGCCAGCAGTTTGACTAGCGGGGGCCCATACAATGAGCAGTTCTTC

abundance: once
v_gene: TRBV3-1/TRBV3-2
j_gene: TRBJ1-1
d_gene: .
CDR3aa: CASSQDRGITEAFF
CDR3nt: TGTGCCAGCAGCCAAGACAGGGGAATCACTGAAGCTTTCTTT

abundance: .
v_gene: TRBV19
j_gene: TRBJ1-1
d_gene: .
CDR3aa: CASSPLRVKAPNTEAFF
CDR3nt: TGTGCCAGTAGCCCCCTCAGGGTTAAGGCCCCAAACACTGAAGCTTTCTTT

abundance: .
v_gene: TRBV18
j_gene: TRBJ2-3
d_gene: .
CDR3aa: CASSPDALRVGYF
CDR3nt: TGTGCCAGCTCACCAGACGCCCTCAGGGTGGGGTATTTT

abundance: .
v_gene: TRBV5-1
j_gene: TRBJ2-1
d_gene: .
CDR3aa: CASSLASRGNEQFF
CDR3nt: TGCGCCAGCAGCTTGGCCTCTAGGGGCAATGAGCAGTTCTTC

abundance: .
v_gene: TRBV6-1
j_gene: TRBJ1-2
d_gene: .
CDR3aa: CASSEGLLYGYTF
CDR3nt: TGTGCCAGCAGTGAGGGTCTCCTCTATGGCTACACCTTC

abundance: .
v_gene: TRBV3-1/TRBV3-2
j_gene: TRBJ1-1
d_gene: TRBD1
CDR3aa: CASSHRGTRGTEAFF
CDR3nt: TGTGCCAGCAGCCACAGGGGGACACGAGGAACTGAAGCTTTCTTT

abundance: .
v_gene: TRBV6-2/TRBV6-3
j_gene: TRBJ2-7
d_gene: TRBD1
CDR3aa: CASSYSPGTGDRYEQYF
CDR3nt: TGTGCCAGCAGTTACTCGCCCGGGACAGGGGATCGGTACGAGCAGTACTTC

abundance: .
v_gene: TRBV6-2/TRBV6-3
j_gene: TRBJ2-1
d_gene: .
CDR3aa: CASSYRISNEQFF
CDR3nt: TGTGCCAGCAGTTACAGGATTTCGAATGAGCAGTTCTTC

abundance: .
v_gene: TRBV6-2/TRBV6-3
j_gene: TRBJ1-1
d_gene: TRBD1
CDR3aa: CASSYSPGQGARSTEAFF
CDR3nt: TGTGCCAGCAGTTACTCCCCGGGACAGGGGGCGCGGAGCACTGAAGCTTTCTTT